This entry is about one T cell receptor (beta chain). Its antigen remains unidentified. Isolated RNA was reverse transcribed in full, so expressed TCRB transcripts were sequenced. Samples of naive, central memory and regulatory T cells yielded a mean of approximately 3.9 million reads. TCRdb's table, derived via immunoSEQ multiplex PCR, lists solely in-frame clones and lacks some. The sample holds about 360,000 clones, around 12% seen once. V was pared by 10 bases and J by 8 bases, with 6 bases of the junction left unmatched. The length of the CDR3 is 13 residues. CDR1 is LNHDA and CDR2 is SQIVND in the germline V gene (reference sequence). The data belong to a study of beta chain features in type 1 diabetes. Study-level points and caveats: There was a moderate but significant shortening of TCRB CDR3s in all four CD4+ subsets of Type 1 diabetes patients.

The V call is TRBV19, the J call TRBJ2-1, with 12 nucleotides matching TRBD2. The clonotype originates from a man in his late teens or twenties in good health. Material for sequencing was naive CD4+ T cells from blood. CDR3 bases: TGTGCCACCCGACTAGCGGGAGTTCATGAGCAGTTCTTC. Encoded protein: CATRLAGVHEQFF.